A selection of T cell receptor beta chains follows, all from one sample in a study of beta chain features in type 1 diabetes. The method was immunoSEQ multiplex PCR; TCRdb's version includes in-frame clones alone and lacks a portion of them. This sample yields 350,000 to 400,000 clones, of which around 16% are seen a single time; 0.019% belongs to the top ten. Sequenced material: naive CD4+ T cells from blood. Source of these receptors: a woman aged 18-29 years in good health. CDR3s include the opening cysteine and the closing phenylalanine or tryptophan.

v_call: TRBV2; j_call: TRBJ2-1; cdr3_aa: CASSPQAGGVNEQFF
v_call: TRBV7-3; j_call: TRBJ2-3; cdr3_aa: CASSPFGGGTDTQYF
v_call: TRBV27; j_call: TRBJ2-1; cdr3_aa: CASSGRTGAQFF
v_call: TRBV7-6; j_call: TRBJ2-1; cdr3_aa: CASSLGGSGGEQFF
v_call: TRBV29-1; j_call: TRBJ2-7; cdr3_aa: CSVEGQGNEQYF
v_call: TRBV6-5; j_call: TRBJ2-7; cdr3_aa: CASRPGTTYEQYF
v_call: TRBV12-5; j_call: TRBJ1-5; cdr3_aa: CASSYSNQPQHF
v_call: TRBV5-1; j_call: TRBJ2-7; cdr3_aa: CASSYQVSTYEQYF
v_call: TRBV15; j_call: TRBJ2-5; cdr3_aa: CATGASLQETQYF
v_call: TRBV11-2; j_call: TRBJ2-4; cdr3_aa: CASSLGPPGAKNIQYF
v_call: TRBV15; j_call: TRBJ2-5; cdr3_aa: CATSRDEYETQYF
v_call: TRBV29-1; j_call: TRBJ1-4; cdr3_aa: CSVSGTGATNEKLFF
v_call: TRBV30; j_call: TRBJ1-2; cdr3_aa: CAWTRETPYGYTF
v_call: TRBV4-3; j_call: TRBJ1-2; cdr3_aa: CASSPRTGWIYGYTF
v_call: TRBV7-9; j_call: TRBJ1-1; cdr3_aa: CASTPQGEGTEAFF
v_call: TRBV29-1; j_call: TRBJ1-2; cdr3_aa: CSVEGAGGYTF
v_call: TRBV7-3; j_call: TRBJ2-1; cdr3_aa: CASSPDSSYNEQFF
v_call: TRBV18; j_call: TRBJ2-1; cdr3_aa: CASSPGTSVNEQFF
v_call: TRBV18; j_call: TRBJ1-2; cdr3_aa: CASSSGLANYGYTF
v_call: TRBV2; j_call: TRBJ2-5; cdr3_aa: CASSELTVQETQYF
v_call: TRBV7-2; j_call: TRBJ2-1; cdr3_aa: CASSPGTATNEQFF
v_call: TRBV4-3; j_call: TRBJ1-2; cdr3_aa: CASSQADRGLYGYTF
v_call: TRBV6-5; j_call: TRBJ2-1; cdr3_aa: CASRDRGYNEQFF
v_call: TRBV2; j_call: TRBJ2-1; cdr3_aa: CASSVKRLYNEQFF
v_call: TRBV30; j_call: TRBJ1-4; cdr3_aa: CAWSVQAGNNEKLFF
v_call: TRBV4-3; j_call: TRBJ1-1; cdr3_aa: CASSQETGVNTEAFF
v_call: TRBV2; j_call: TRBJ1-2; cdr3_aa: CASSRGQGPPYGYTF
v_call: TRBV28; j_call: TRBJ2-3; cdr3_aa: CASSLSATPGDTQYF
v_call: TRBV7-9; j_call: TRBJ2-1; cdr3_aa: CASSLDVQTSEQFF
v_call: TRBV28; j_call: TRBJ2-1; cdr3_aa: CASSLSASNEQFF
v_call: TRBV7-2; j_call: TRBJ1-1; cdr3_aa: CASSPTGVTEAFF
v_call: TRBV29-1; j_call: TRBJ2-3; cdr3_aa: CSVLTPIGEVGTDTQYF
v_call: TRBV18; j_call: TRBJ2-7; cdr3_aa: CASSPGGGVSSYEQYF
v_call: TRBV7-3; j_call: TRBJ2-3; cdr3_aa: CASSLTGGPDTQYF
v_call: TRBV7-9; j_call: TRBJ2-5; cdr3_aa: CASSIRDNQETQYF
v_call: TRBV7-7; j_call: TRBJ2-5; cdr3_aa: CASSLGGRSLETQYF
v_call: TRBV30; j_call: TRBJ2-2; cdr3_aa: CAWTSGTGELFF
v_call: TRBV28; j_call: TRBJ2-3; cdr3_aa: CASKETSTDTQYF
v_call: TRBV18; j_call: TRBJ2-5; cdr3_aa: CASSPRQETQYF
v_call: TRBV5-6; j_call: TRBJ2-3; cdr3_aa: CASSFRLAGQADTQYF
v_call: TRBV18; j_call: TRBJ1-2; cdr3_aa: CASSPPGGPYGYTF
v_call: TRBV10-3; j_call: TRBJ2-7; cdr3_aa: CAITPGQGGGEQYF
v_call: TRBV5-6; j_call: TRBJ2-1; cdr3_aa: CASSYRGRSSYNEQFF
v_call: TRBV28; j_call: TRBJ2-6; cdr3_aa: CASSMDRAGANVLTF
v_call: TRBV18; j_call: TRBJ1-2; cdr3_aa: CASSPIPESNYGYTF
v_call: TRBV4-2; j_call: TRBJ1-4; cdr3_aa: CASSQGGVSGEKLFF
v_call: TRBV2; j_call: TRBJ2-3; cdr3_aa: CASIRTGPTDTQYF
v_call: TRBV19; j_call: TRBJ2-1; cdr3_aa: CASSFPRSSGIGHEQFF
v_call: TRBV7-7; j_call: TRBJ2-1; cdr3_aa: CASSLAPSGAPNEQFF
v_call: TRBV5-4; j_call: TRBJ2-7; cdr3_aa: CASSPRQWVAAYEQYF
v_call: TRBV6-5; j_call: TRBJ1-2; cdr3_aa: CASSYSRVYGYTF
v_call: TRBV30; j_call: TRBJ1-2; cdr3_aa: CAWSAPGTGEAYGYTF